A selection of T cell receptor beta chains follows, all from one sample in a study of T cells expressing NK-cell markers. TCRdb reworked the 5' RACE reads into one entry per CDR3 protein, no DNA. This table holds some 150,000 distinct CDR3 sequences. The sample taken for sequencing was blood T cells: a sorted CD56 or NKG2C T cell subset, CD4+ or CD8+ T cells, or bulk PBMC T cells (not recorded which). The receptors were sampled from a man aged 18 to 35 in good health. The CDR3 runs from the conserved cysteine through the conserved F or W.

j_call	cdr3_length	v_call	cdr3_aa
TRBJ2-1	16	TRBV7-9	CASSLVNTGGRDEQFF
TRBJ2-1	13	TRBV7-9	CASSLVGLHEQFF
TRBJ2-5	14	TRBV10-3	CAISDPGGSETQYF
TRBJ2-2	14	TRBV5-1	CASSLESSAGELFF
TRBJ2-3	18	TRBV4-2	CASSQARAVEQRTGTQYF
TRBJ2-1	15	TRBV5-1	CASSFGTFSYNEQFF
TRBJ2-1	14	TRBV9	CASNPSGSGDEQFF
TRBJ2-1	12	TRBV12-3/TRBV12-4	CASRRTDNEQFF
TRBJ2-1	13	TRBV5-1	CASSLVNLNEQFF
TRBJ2-3	15	TRBV29-1	CSVEDHGSSTDTQYF
TRBJ2-3	19	TRBV7-2	CASSLASPGWDPDTDTQYF
TRBJ1-1	15	TRBV7-2	CASSLGTGDGTEAFF
TRBJ2-5	14	TRBV29-1	CSVEYRLAVETQYF
TRBJ2-5	16	TRBV5-1	CASSHASGTAGETQYF
TRBJ1-5	15	TRBV2	CASSELGQGHQPQHF
TRBJ2-7	15	TRBV27	CASSPGGTNPYEQYF
TRBJ1-2	13	TRBV27	CASSLVGGAGYTF
TRBJ2-1	13	TRBV15	CATSGVTGAEQFF
TRBJ1-1	13	TRBV30	CAGVDNPNTEAFF
TRBJ1-1	17	TRBV12-3/TRBV12-4	CASSILQGVLANTEAFF
TRBJ2-3	14	TRBV3-1	CASSPGQGADTQYF
TRBJ2-3	16	TRBV12-5	CASGSGQGASTDTQYF
TRBJ2-2	14	TRBV5-1	CASNLLAATGELFF
TRBJ2-5	18	TRBV3-1	CASSPEFQLAGYQETQYF
TRBJ2-3	14	TRBV29-1	CSVGGPGPTDTQYF
TRBJ2-3	13	TRBV7-8	CVSSLAGPDTQYF
TRBJ1-1	16	TRBV29-1	CSVEITGEGILGEAFF
TRBJ2-3	15	TRBV7-9	CASRNSGRDTDTQYF
TRBJ1-5	14	TRBV20-1	CSARGQAGNQPQHF
TRBJ2-5	13	TRBV15	CATSRQSAETQYF
TRBJ2-1	16	TRBV7-9	CASSLGRTSGRGEQFF
TRBJ2-3	14	TRBV9	CASSAGASRDTQYF
TRBJ2-6	17	TRBV24-1	CATSDFPDGSGANVLTF
TRBJ2-1	14	TRBV7-9	CASSFLNPISEQFF
TRBJ1-3	13	TRBV12-3/TRBV12-4	CALESGGGNTIYF
TRBJ2-1	13	TRBV4-3	CASGNDRRHEQFF
TRBJ1-1	14	TRBV5-1	CASSSGDTYTEAFF
TRBJ2-1	16	TRBV6-5	CASSSKTSGSFNEQFF
TRBJ2-2	14	TRBV25-1	CASSIQGNTGELFF
TRBJ2-1	16	TRBV28	CASSPLSGVAVNEQFF
TRBJ2-1	14	TRBV5-6	CASSHVREPNEQFF
TRBJ2-7	11	TRBV19	CASSTGYEQYF
TRBJ2-2	14	TRBV7-8	CASSLDRATGELFF
TRBJ1-4	15	TRBV28	CASSPGLGEDEKLFF
TRBJ2-1	13	TRBV6-1	CASRLDGKDEQFF
TRBJ2-3	14	TRBV20-1	CSVALAGELDTQYF
TRBJ2-7	16	TRBV10-3	CAISEELAGGLYEQYF
TRBJ2-5	15	TRBV12-5	CASGAAGRDEETQYF
TRBJ2-1	16	TRBV15	CATSPVPGGVNNEQFF
TRBJ2-1	15	TRBV12-3/TRBV12-4	CASRGTSGSLYEQFF
TRBJ2-3	17	TRBV12-3/TRBV12-4	CASSFIPQKDFTDTQYF